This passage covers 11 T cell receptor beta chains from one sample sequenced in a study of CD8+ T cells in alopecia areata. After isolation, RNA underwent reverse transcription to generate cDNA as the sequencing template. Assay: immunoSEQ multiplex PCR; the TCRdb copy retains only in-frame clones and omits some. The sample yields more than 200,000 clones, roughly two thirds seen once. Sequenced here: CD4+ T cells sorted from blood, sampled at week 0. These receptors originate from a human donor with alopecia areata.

CDR3 sequence reads: CASSSHRTVGTGELFF. CDR3 nucleotide sequence: TGTGCCAGCAGCTCACACCGGACAGTGGGCACCGGGGAGCTGTTTTTT. The chain recombines TRBV16 with TRBJ2-2, with D perhaps TRBD1 (6 bases). Germline CDR1 KGHSY, CDR2 FQNENV. The CDR3 extends over 16 amino acids. V was cut by 5 bases and J by 4 bases, with 17 bases left in between. The whole variable domain, remainder taken from reference TRBV16 and TRBJ2-2, is GEEVAQTPKHLVRGEGQKAKLYCAPIKGHSYVFWYQQVLKNEFKFLISFQNENVFDETGMPKERFSAKCLPNSPCSLEIQATKLEDSAVYFCASSSHRTVGTGELFFGEGSRLTVL.

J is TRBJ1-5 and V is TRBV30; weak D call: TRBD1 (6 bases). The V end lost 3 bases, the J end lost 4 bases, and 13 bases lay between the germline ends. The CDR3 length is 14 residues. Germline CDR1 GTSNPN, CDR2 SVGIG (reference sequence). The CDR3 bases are TGTGCCTGGAGCTCCGGACAGTTAAATCAGCCCCAGCATTTT. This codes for CAWSSGQLNQPQHF.

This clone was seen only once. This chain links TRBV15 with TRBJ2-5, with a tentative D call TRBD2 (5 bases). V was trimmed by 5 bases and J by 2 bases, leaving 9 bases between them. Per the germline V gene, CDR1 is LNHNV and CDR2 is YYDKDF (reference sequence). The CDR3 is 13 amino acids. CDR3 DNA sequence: TGTGCCACCAGCGGGAGCCCTCAAGAGACCCAGTACTTC. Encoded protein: CATSGSPQETQYF.

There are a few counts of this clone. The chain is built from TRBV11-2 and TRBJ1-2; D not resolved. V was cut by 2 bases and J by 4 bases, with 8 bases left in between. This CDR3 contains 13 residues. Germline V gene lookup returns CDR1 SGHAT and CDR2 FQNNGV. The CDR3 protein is CASSLFRTYGYTF. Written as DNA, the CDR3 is TGTGCCAGCAGCTTATTTCGAACCTATGGCTACACCTTC.

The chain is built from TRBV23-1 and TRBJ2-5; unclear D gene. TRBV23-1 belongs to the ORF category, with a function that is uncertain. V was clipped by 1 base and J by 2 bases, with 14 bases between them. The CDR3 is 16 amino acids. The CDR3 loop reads CASSQFNLGLQETQYF. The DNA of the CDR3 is TGCGCCAGCAGTCAATTTAATTTGGGTTTACAAGAGACCCAGTACTTC.

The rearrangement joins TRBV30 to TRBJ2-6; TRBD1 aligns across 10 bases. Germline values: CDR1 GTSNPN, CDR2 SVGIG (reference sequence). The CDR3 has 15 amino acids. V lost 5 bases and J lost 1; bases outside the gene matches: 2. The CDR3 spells CAWDRGLSGANVLTF. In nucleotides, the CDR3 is TGTGCCTGGGACAGGGGGCTTTCTGGGGCCAACGTCCTGACTTTC.

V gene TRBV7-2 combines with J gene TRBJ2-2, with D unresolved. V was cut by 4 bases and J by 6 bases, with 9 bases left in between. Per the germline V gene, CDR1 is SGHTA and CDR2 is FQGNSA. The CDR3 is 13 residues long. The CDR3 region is CASSSMAPGELFF. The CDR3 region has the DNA TGTGCCAGCAGCTCCATGGCCCCCGGGGAGCTGTTTTTT.

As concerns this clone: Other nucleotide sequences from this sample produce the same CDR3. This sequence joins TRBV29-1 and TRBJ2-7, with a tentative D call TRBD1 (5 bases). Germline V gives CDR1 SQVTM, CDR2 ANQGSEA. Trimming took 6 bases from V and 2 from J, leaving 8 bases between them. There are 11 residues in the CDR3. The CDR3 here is CSVETAYEQYF. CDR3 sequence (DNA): TGCAGCGTGGAGACAGCCTACGAGCAGTACTTC.

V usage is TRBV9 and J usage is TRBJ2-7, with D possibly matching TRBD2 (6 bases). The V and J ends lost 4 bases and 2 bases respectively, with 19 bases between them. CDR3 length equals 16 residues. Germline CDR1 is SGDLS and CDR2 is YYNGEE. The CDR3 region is CASSPQGSSGTYEQYF. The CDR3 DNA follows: TGTGCCAGCAGCCCCCAAGGTAGTAGCGGCACCTACGAGCAGTACTTC.

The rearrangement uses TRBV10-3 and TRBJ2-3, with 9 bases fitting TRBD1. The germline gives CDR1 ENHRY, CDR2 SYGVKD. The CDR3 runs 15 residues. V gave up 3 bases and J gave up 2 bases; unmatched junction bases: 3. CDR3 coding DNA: TGTGCCATCAGTGACCGGGACAGGGTCACAGATACGCAGTATTTT. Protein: CAISDRDRVTDTQYF.

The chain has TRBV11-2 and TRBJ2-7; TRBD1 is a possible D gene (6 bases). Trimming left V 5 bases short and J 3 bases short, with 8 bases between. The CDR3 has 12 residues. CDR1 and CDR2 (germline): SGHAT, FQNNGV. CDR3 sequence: CASSPQGYEQYF. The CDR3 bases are TGTGCCAGCAGCCCACAGGGCTACGAGCAGTACTTC.